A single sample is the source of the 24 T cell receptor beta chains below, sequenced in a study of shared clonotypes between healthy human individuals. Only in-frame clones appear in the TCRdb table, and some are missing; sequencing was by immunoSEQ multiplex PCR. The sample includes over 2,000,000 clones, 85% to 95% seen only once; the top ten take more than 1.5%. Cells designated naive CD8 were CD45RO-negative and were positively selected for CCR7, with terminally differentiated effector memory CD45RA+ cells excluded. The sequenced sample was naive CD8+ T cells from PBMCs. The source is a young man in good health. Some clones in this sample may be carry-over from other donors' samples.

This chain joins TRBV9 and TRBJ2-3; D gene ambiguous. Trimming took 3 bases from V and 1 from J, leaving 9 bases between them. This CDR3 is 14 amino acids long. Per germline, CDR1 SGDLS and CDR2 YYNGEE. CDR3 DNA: TGTGCCAGCAGCGGCCTAGGGCGCACAGATACGCAGTATTTT. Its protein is CASSGLGRTDTQYF.

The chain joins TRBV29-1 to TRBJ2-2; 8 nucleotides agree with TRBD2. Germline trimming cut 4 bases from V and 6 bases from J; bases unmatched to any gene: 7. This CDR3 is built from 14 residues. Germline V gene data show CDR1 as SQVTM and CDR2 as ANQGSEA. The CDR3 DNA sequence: TGCAGCGTTGGTGGACTAGCTTCGGCCGGGGAGCTGTTTTTT. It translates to CSVGGLASAGELFF.

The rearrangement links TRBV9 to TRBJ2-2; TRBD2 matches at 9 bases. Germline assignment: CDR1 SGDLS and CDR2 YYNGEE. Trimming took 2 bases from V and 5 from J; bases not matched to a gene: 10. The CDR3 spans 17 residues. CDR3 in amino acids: CASSVDLAGVWTGELFF. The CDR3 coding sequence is TGTGCCAGCAGCGTTGATTTAGCGGGAGTGTGGACCGGGGAGCTGTTTTTT.

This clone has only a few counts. CDR3 residues: CAFLGDGELFF. For the CDR3, the DNA is TGTGCCTTCCTTGGGGACGGGGAGCTGTTTTTT. This chain connects TRBV30 to TRBJ2-2, with D unclear. Germline assignment: CDR1 GTSNPN and CDR2 SVGIG (reference sequence). The CDR3 is made up of 11 amino acids. V lost 7 bases and J 7 bases, leaving 10 bases between the germline ends.

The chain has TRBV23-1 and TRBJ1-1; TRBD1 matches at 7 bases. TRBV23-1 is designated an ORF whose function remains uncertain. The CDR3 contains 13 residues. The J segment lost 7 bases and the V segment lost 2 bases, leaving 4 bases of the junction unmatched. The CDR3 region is CASSQDRDGEAFF. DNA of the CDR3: TGCGCCAGCAGTCAAGACAGGGACGGTGAAGCTTTCTTT.

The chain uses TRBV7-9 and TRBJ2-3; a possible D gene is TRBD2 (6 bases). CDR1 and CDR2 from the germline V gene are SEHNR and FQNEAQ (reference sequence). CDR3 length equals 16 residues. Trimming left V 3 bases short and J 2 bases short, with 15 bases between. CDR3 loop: CASSLVLAVYTDTQYF. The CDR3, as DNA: TGTGCCAGCAGCTTGGTGTTAGCGGTTTACACAGATACGCAGTATTTT.

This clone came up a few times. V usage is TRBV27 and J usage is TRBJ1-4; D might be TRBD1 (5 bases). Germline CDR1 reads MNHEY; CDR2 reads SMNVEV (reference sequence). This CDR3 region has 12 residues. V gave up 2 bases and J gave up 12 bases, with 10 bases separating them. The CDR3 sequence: CASSLLSGELFF. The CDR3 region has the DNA TGTGCCAGCAGTTTACTATCGGGGGAACTGTTTTTT.

The CDR3 bases are TGTGCCAGCAGTGCGTACCAAGAGACCCAGTACTTC. Its protein product is CASSAYQETQYF. This chain joins TRBV2 and TRBJ2-5; D unclear. Germline-derived CDR1 and CDR2 are SNHLY and FYNNEI. The CDR3 loop spans 12 amino acids. Trimming took 4 bases from V and 0 from J, leaving 3 bases between them.

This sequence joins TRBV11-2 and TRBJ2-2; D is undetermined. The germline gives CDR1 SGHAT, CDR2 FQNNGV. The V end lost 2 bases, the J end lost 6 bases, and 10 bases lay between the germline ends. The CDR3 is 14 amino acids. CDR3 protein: CASSLLRSAGELFF. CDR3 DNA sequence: TGTGCCAGCAGCTTACTGAGGAGTGCCGGGGAGCTGTTTTTT.

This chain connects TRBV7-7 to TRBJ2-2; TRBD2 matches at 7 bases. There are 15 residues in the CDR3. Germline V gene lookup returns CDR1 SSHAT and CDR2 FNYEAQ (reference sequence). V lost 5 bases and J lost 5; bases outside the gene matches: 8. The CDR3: CASSPWTSPTGELFF. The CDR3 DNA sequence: TGTGCCAGCAGCCCATGGACTAGTCCGACCGGGGAGCTGTTTTTT.

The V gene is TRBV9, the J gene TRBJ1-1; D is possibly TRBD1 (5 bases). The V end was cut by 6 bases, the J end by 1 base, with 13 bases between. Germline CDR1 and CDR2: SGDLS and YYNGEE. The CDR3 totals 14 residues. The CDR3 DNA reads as TGTGCCAGCACCCTGCTAGGGGAGAACACTGAAGCTTTCTTT. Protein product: CASTLLGENTEAFF.

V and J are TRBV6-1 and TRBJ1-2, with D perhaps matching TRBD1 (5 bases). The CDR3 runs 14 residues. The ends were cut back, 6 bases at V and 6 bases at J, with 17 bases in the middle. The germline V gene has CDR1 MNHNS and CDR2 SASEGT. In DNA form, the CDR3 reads TGTGCCAGCAGCGACCGGGACGGAGGTCATGGCTACACCTTC. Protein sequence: CASSDRDGGHGYTF.

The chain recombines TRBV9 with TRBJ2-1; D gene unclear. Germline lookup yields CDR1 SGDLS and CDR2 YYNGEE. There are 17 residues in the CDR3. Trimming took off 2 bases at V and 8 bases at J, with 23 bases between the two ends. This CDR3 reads CASSVPSSGPTVDEQFF. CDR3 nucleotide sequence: TGTGCCAGCAGCGTCCCCTCCTCCGGACCCACCGTGGATGAGCAGTTCTTC.

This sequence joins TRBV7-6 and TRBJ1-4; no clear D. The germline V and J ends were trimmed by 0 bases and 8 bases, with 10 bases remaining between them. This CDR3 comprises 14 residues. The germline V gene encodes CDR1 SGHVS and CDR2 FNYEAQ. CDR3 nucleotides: TGTGCCAGCAGCTTAGCGGGTGTCGGGGAAAAACTGTTTTTT. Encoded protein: CASSLAGVGEKLFF.

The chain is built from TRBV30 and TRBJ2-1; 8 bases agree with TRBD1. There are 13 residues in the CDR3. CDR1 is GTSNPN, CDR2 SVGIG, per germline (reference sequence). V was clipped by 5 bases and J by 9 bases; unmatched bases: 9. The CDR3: CAWGLDRGSEQFF. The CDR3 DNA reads TGTGCCTGGGGATTAGACAGGGGTTCTGAGCAGTTCTTC.

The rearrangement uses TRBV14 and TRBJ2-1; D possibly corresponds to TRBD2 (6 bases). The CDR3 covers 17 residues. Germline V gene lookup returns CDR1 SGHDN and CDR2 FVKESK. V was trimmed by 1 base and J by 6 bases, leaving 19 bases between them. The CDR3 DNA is TGTGCCAGCAGCCAAGGGTCTGACCGGGGGTGGGTCAATGAGCAGTTCTTC. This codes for CASSQGSDRGWVNEQFF. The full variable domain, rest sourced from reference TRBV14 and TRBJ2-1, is EAGVTQFPSHSVIEKGQTVTLRCDPISGHDNLYWYRRVMGKEIKFLLHFVKESKQDESGMPNNRFLAERTGGTYSTLKVQPAELEDSGVYFCASSQGSDRGWVNEQFFGPGTRLTVL.

CDR3 nucleotides: TGCGCCAGCAGCTCCGGACTAGCGGAGCAGTTCTTC. Protein product: CASSSGLAEQFF. This sequence joins TRBV5-1 and TRBJ2-1, with 9 bases identical to TRBD2. V was clipped by 3 bases and J by 10 bases; unmatched bases: 2. This CDR3 is 12 amino acids long. CDR1 and CDR2 from the germline V gene are SGHRS and YFSETQ.

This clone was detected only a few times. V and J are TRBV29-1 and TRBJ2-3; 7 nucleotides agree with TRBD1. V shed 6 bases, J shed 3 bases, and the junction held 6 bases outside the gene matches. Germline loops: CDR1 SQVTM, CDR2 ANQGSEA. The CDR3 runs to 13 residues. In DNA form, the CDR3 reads TGCAGCGTCGACGGCAGGGGGACAGATACGCAGTATTTT. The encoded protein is CSVDGRGTDTQYF.

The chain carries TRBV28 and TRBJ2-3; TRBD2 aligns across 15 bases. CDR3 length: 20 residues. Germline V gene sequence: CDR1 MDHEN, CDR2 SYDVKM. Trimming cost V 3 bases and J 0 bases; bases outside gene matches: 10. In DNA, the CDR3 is TGTGCCAGCAGTTTCCCCCCGGGACTAGCGGGAGGTCTGAGCACAGATACGCAGTATTTT. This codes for CASSFPPGLAGGLSTDTQYF.

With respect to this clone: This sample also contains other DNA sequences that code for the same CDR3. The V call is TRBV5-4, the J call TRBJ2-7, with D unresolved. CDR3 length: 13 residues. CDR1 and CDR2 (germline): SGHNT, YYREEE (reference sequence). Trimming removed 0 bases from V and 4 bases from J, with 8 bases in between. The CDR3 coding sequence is TGTGCCAGCAGCTTGGACCGAGGTTACGAGCAGTACTTC. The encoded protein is CASSLDRGYEQYF.

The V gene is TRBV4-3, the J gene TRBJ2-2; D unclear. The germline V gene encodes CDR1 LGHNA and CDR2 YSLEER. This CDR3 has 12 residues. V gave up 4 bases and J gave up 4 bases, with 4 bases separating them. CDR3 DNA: TGCGCCAGCAGCCCGAGCACCGGGGAGCTGTTTTTT. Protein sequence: CASSPSTGELFF.

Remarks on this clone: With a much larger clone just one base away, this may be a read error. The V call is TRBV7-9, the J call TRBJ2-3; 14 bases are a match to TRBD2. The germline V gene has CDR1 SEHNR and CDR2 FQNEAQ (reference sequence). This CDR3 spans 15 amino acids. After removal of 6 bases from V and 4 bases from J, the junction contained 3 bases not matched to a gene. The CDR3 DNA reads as TGTGCCAGCAGTGGGACTAGCGGGAGCCCAGATACGCAGTATTTT. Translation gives CASSGTSGSPDTQYF.

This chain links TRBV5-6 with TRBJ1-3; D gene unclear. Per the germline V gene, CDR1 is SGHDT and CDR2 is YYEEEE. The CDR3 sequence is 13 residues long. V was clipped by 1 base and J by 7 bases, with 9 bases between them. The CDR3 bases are TGTGCCAGCAGCTTGTTTGTGTTGAACACCATATATTTT. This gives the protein CASSLFVLNTIYF.

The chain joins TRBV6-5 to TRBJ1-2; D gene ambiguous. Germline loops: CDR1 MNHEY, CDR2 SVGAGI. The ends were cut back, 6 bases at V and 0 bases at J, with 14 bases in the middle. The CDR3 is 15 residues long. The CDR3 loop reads CASRDPAVPNYGYTF. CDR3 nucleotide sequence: TGTGCCAGCAGAGACCCGGCCGTTCCTAACTATGGCTACACCTTC.